This T cell receptor beta chain was documented in a study of cytomegalovirus exposure and HLA in healthy donors. As for the study in general: The study placed about four fifths of its 350 to 450 genotyped donors in the Caucasian-associated ancestry cluster.

PCR involved 60 Vbeta and 13 Jbeta primers. This table comes from immunoSEQ multiplex PCR, and its TCRdb copy is limited to in-frame clones, with some not included. The repertoire holds 120,000 to 150,000 clones, with more than 60% as singletons. The V gene's germline CDR1 is MDHEN and CDR2 SYDVKM. The CDR3 runs 15 residues. Trimming at V came to 7 bases and at J to 0 bases, leaving 5 bases not matched to a gene. The chain employs TRBV28 and TRBJ2-7, with TRBD2 identical over 11 bases. The sequenced sample was PBMCs. The TCR originated in a man aged 35-49 years in good health and CMV-seropositive. CDR3 coding DNA: TGTGCCAGCAACCCAACTAGCGGGAGCTCCTACGAGCAGTACTTC. Translation: CASNPTSGSSYEQYF.